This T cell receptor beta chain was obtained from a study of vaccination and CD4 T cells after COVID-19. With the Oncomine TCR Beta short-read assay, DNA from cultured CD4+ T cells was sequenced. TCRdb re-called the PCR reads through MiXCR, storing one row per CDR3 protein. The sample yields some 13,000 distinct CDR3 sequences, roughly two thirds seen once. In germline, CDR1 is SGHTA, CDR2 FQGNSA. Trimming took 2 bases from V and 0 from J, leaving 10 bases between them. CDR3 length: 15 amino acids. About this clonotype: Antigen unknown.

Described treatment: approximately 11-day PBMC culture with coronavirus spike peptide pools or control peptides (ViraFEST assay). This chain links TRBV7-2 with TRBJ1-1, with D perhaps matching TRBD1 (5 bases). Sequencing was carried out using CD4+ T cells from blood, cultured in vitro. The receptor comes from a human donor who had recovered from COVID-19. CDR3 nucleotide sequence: TGTGCCAGCAGCTTACTGACAGTCATGAACACTGAAGCTTTCTTT. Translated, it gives CASSLLTVMNTEAFF. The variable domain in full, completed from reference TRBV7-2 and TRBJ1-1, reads GAGVSQSPSNKVTEKGKDVELRCDPISGHTALYWYRQSLGQGLEFLIYFQGNSAPDKSGLPSDRFSAERTGGSVSTLTIQRTQQEDSAVYLCASSLLTVMNTEAFFGQGTRLTVV.